This T cell receptor beta chain was sequenced during a study of technical replicates of blood from a handful of donors. With 2 bases clipped from V and 4 bases from J, the junction kept 4 bases outside the gene matches. The CDR3 covers 14 residues. The germline CDR1 and CDR2 sequences are MNHEY and SVGAGI. Some clones are missing from TCRdb's copy, which holds only in-frame ones; the method was immunoSEQ multiplex PCR. Among 11,000 to 15,000 clones listed, 80% were seen once. Sequencing was performed on PBMCs. This clonotype was sampled from a human donor in good health. The chain is built from TRBV6-5 and TRBJ2-7; TRBD2 agrees at 8 bases. The CDR3 sequence is CASSYERERYEQYF. CDR3 coding DNA: TGTGCCAGCAGTTACGAGCGGGAGCGGTACGAGCAGTACTTC.